These T cell receptor beta chains were read from a single sample in a study of monozygotic twins with inflammatory bowel disease. TCRdb reprocessed the 5' RACE reads, with one entry per CDR3 protein and no DNA. Its table lists approximately 400,000 distinct CDR3 sequences. Sample: blood. Every receptor here comes from a human donor with ulcerative colitis or Crohn's disease, or a healthy co-twin of an affected twin (not recorded which). CDR3s include the opening cysteine and the closing phenylalanine or tryptophan.

TRBJ2-3,TRBV7-8,CASRDDTGVFLAQYF
TRBJ2-1,TRBV12-3/TRBV12-4,CATCAGPPEQFF
TRBJ1-2,TRBV6-1,CASSLSAGTGYSGYTF
TRBJ2-3,TRBV12-3/TRBV12-4,CASRKTGGYTQYF
TRBJ2-3,TRBV12-3/TRBV12-4,CASSLALTGGTDTQYF
TRBJ1-6,TRBV27,CASSFSSDSPLHF
TRBJ1-2,TRBV28,CASSLPFRDRGNYGYTF
TRBJ2-5,TRBV4-1,CASSQDSQQGFQETQYF
TRBJ1-1,TRBV7-2,CASTGYRAGIAFF
TRBJ2-3,TRBV3-1,CASSRRTVTDTQYF
TRBJ2-7,TRBV5-6,CASSLTGMYSYEQYF
TRBJ2-5,TRBV7-2,CAITGGGETQYF
TRBJ1-1,TRBV5-1,CASSLEPGTGNTEAFF
TRBJ2-7,TRBV20-1,CSARSGTGLGYEQYF
TRBJ1-1,TRBV12-3/TRBV12-4,CASSFTVGGTEAFF
TRBJ1-5,TRBV6-2/TRBV6-3,CASSYAGGPNQPQHF
TRBJ2-3,TRBV5-1,CASSLAAGRGPSDTQYF
TRBJ2-4,TRBV28,CATSPSLGGVAKNIQYF
TRBJ2-2,TRBV20-1,CSARGPPGLAGGGIDTGELFF
TRBJ1-4,TRBV4-3,CASSPPLGADSESSGEKLFF
TRBJ1-1,TRBV4-1,CASSHDAPPIQGMAFF
TRBJ2-6,TRBV5-1,CASSSSSGANVLTF
TRBJ2-3,TRBV20-1,CSARGQGGASTDTQYF
TRBJ1-1,TRBV5-1,CASSLYSVTDEAFF
TRBJ1-6,TRBV7-9,CASSKTGGNSPLHF
TRBJ2-3,TRBV9,CASSVGDRDPDTQYF
TRBJ2-3,TRBV27,CASSTQGAGDTQYF
TRBJ2-3,TRBV7-6,CASSLGTGIGADTQYF
TRBJ2-1,TRBV5-1,CASSLTVSPSRAYNEQFF
TRBJ2-5,TRBV7-7,CASSLGAGVGETQYF
TRBJ2-7,TRBV20-1,CSARDVGTGTYEQYF
TRBJ2-3,TRBV24-1,CATASGGATDTQYF
TRBJ1-2,TRBV5-1,CASSSNNYGYTF
TRBJ1-2,TRBV18,CASSPGGAYGYTF
TRBJ2-7,TRBV5-1,CASSRGGAGSDEQYF
TRBJ2-7,TRBV6-5,CASSHPRRSEQYF
TRBJ1-6,TRBV28,CASWTGAMVNSPLHF
TRBJ2-2,TRBV4-2,CASSQGLRDYLTGELFF
TRBJ2-7,TRBV20-1,CSTRDPEGVIYEQYF
TRBJ1-6,TRBV20-1,CSARIEGRHNSPLHF
TRBJ2-7,TRBV7-2,CASIGGDEQYF
TRBJ1-6,TRBV7-8,CASSPDPTDPSSSYNSPLHF
TRBJ2-1,TRBV20-1,CSARDVSGRYEQFF
TRBJ2-7,TRBV5-1,CASSLNSGSGPYEQYF
TRBJ2-7,TRBV7-6,CASSLPQTGVNSYEQYF
TRBJ1-1,TRBV4-1,CASSPKRVNTEAFF
TRBJ1-4,TRBV6-6,CASNEPARDEKLFF
TRBJ2-7,TRBV6-5,CASSYRDARTGSYEQYF
TRBJ1-6,TRBV6-2/TRBV6-3,CASSYSRNSPLHF
TRBJ1-4,TRBV30,CAWRPGHVNEKLFF
TRBJ2-3,TRBV3-1,CASSKGALLDTQYF
TRBJ2-2,TRBV11-3,CASSRMNTGELFF
TRBJ2-1,TRBV30,CAWSTGFGPYNEQFF
TRBJ2-5,TRBV18,CASSPGLETQYF
TRBJ2-3,TRBV5-1,CASSSPGVTQYF
TRBJ1-5,TRBV7-2,CASSSSMGANQPQHF